There are many counts of the clone carrying this T cell receptor beta chain. Its matching antigen is unknown. This sample was included in a study of T-cell reconstitution after alpha-beta-depleted transplantation in children. Germline trimming cut 6 bases from V and 2 bases from J; bases unmatched to any gene: 4. Germline-derived CDR1 and CDR2 are MNHEY and SMNVEV (reference sequence). This CDR3 is 16 amino acids long. Overall study findings and caveats: A year had passed since transplant, and T-cell counts and diversity by then came mostly from newly produced T cells. Recipient T cells and thymic progenitors that survived gave rise to the high TCRbeta diversity observed at day 60 in some patients. Reportedly, alpha-beta T cells present about two months post-transplant originated from several hundred expanded clones of graft origin.

Library preparation (for TCRbeta) was performed with unique molecular identifiers. TCRdb re-called the PCR reads with MiXCR, one entry per CDR3 protein. The data show about 870,000 distinct CDR3 sequences, around 17% seen once. This TCR was sampled from a male patient between 5 and 17 years old who had a stem cell transplant for acute lymphoblastic leukemia, so the T cells may come from the graft donor. The chain has TRBV27 and TRBJ2-7, with 16 bases that match TRBD2. The sample here was PBMCs, mostly from graft donor cells, taken 360 days after TCRalphabeta/CD19-depleted stem cell transplant. CDR3 DNA sequence: TGTGCCAGCAGCGGGACTAGCGGGAGGGAAGCCTACGAGCAGTACTTC. This translates into CASSGTSGREAYEQYF.